Following are 22 T cell receptor beta chains from one sample sequenced in a study of blood T cell repertoires in COVID-19. The table came from immunoSEQ multiplex PCR; TCRdb's copy has only in-frame clones and leaves some out. Among around 250,000 clones, about 84% were seen once, and the ten largest hold 5.5% to 6.5%. Sample: peripheral blood. These receptors were collected from an elderly woman with COVID-19, enrolled during active disease.

The chain carries TRBV6-2 or TRBV6-3 and TRBJ1-5; weak D call: TRBD1 (6 bases). The CDR3 consists of 15 residues. Germline V gene sequence: CDR1 MNHEY, CDR2 SVGEGT. The V end lost 5 bases, the J end lost 4 bases, and 15 bases lay between the germline ends. The CDR3 is CASSTGISANQPQHF. Here the CDR3 DNA reads TGTGCCAGCAGTACAGGGATTAGTGCGAATCAGCCCCAGCATTTT.

V and J are TRBV6-5 and TRBJ2-3; TRBD2 might be the D (5 bases). The CDR3 extends over 16 amino acids. V was shortened by 4 bases and J by 2 bases, with 16 bases between the two germline ends. In germline, CDR1 is MNHEY, CDR2 SVGAGI. CDR3 DNA sequence: TGTGCCAGCAGTTTTGCTACTGCCGGGAACACAGATACGCAGTATTTT. Translation: CASSFATAGNTDTQYF.

This chain's CDR3 is CASSDVAVGVTQYF. The CDR3 nucleotides read TGTGCCAGCAGTGACGTAGCGGTAGGGGTGACCCAGTACTTC. The J gene is TRBJ2-5, the V gene TRBV2; a possible D gene is TRBD2 (6 bases). V lost 3 bases to trimming and J lost 7 bases, with 15 bases between them. CDR1 and CDR2 (germline): SNHLY, FYNNEI. The CDR3 covers 14 residues.

In its sample, this clone was seen once. The genes are TRBV9 and TRBJ2-5, with 8 bases fitting TRBD2. The CDR3 covers 14 residues. Germline V gene lookup returns CDR1 SGDLS and CDR2 YYNGEE. The V segment lost 4 bases and the J segment 4 bases; nucleotides outside the gene matches: 6. CDR3 sequence reads: CASSPLGGGETQYF. CDR3 nucleotides: TGTGCCAGCAGCCCCCTCGGGGGGGGAGAGACCCAGTACTTC.

The chain has TRBV7-8 and TRBJ2-2; 7 bases align to TRBD2. Germline V gives CDR1 SGHVS, CDR2 FQNEAQ. V was pared by 5 bases and J by 3 bases, with 6 bases of the junction left unmatched. The CDR3 spans 15 residues. The CDR3: CASSPGTKDTGELFF. The CDR3 DNA follows: TGTGCCAGCAGCCCCGGGACTAAAGACACCGGGGAGCTGTTTTTT.

Only a few counts were recorded for this clone. The V and J genes are TRBV3-1 (or the pseudogene TRBV3-2) and TRBJ2-5, with TRBD2 matching over 11 bases. This CDR3 comprises 14 residues. Per the germline V gene, CDR1 is LGHDT and CDR2 is YNNKEL (reference sequence). Losses at the gene ends were 8 bases for V and 5 bases for J; bases not matched to a gene: 7. The DNA for the CDR3 is TGTGCCAGCTCCCAGGCTAGCGGGAGGGAGACCCAGTACTTC. Amino acids: CASSQASGRETQYF.

This chain joins TRBV2 and TRBJ1-5, with 7 positions matching TRBD1. Germline V gives CDR1 SNHLY, CDR2 FYNNEI. This CDR3 has 14 amino acids. V lost 3 bases to trimming and J lost 4 bases; unmatched junction nucleotides: 3. Here the CDR3 reads CASSDVGQNQPQHF. Here the CDR3 DNA reads TGTGCCAGCAGTGACGTGGGACAGAATCAGCCCCAGCATTTT.

The chain has TRBV18 and TRBJ1-6; 10 nucleotides line up with TRBD1. J gave up 9 bases and V 5 bases, and 4 bases lay outside the gene matches. Germline assignment: CDR1 KGHSH and CDR2 LQKENI. The CDR3 runs 14 residues. The CDR3 is CASSEDRGGSPLHF. Here the CDR3 DNA reads TGTGCCAGCTCAGAGGACAGGGGGGGTTCACCCCTCCACTTT.

The rearrangement joins TRBV19 to TRBJ1-5; D possibly corresponds to TRBD1 (6 bases). V was clipped by 5 bases and J by 6 bases, with 17 bases between them. The CDR3 is 15 amino acids. Germline lookup yields CDR1 LNHDA and CDR2 SQIVND (reference sequence). The CDR3: CASSSQTGSGQPQHF. DNA for the CDR3: TGTGCCAGTAGTTCTCAAACAGGGTCGGGTCAGCCCCAGCATTTT. The full variable domain, completed using reference TRBV19 and TRBJ1-5, is DGGITQSPKYLFRKEGQNVTLSCEQNLNHDAMYWYRQDPGQGLRLIYYSQIVNDFQKGDIAEGYSVSREKKESFPLTVTSAQKNPTAFYLCASSSQTGSGQPQHFGDGTRLSIL.

This clone was counted once. The chain has TRBV19 and TRBJ1-5, with D possibly TRBD1 on 5 matching bases. The V end lost 2 bases, the J end lost 1 base, and 9 bases lay between the germline ends. This CDR3 spans 15 amino acids. From germline, CDR1 is LNHDA and CDR2 SQIVND (reference sequence). The CDR3 nucleotides read TGTGCCAGTAGTATACAGGGTAAGAGCAATCAGCCCCAGCATTTT. This encodes CASSIQGKSNQPQHF.

The CDR3 loop reads CASSLAWTGYNEQFF. For the CDR3, the DNA is TGTGCCAGCAGCTTGGCCTGGACAGGGTACAATGAGCAGTTCTTC. The genes are TRBV5-4 and TRBJ2-1; 8 bases are a match to TRBD1. Trimming at V came to 0 bases and at J to 4 bases, leaving 3 bases not matched to a gene. Germline V lookup: CDR1 SGHNT, CDR2 YYREEE (reference sequence). CDR3 length: 15 amino acids.

V usage is TRBV27 and J usage is TRBJ1-5; 9 bases line up with TRBD1. V lost 4 bases and J lost 7; bases outside the gene matches: 8. CDR1 and CDR2 (germline): MNHEY, SMNVEV (reference sequence). CDR3 length: 15 residues. Written as DNA, the CDR3 is TGTGCCAGCAGTTCACTACAGGGGGCACAGCAGCCCCAGCATTTT. Translated: CASSSLQGAQQPQHF.

This chain joins TRBV28 and TRBJ2-7; D is possibly TRBD2 (5 bases). V was shortened by 5 bases and J by 4 bases, with 18 bases between the two germline ends. The CDR3 consists of 15 residues. The germline V gene encodes CDR1 MDHEN and CDR2 SYDVKM. CDR3 nucleotide sequence: TGTGCCAGCAGTCCTACGGGGTTGGTTCGATACGAGCAGTACGTC. The encoded protein is CASSPTGLVRYEQYV.

The chain recombines TRBV28 with TRBJ2-2; TRBD1 agrees at 9 bases. CDR3 length: 16 amino acids. Germline V gene sequence: CDR1 MDHEN, CDR2 SYDVKM. V trimming: 3 bases; J trimming: 7 bases; junction bases outside the gene matches: 9. CDR3 sequence (DNA): TGTGCCAGCAGTTTCCTTACAGGGGGCAATGGCGGGGAGCTGTTTTTT. Amino acid sequence: CASSFLTGGNGGELFF.

This chain joins TRBV3-1 (or the pseudogene TRBV3-2) and TRBJ2-6; perhaps TRBD1 as D (6 bases). The germline V gene has CDR1 LGHDT and CDR2 YNNKEL (reference sequence). V dropped 4 bases and J dropped 12 bases, with 16 bases sitting between them. The CDR3 spans 14 residues. As DNA, the CDR3 is TGTGCCAGCAGCCTAAGCGGACAGCCCTTCGTCCTGACTTTC. Amino acids: CASSLSGQPFVLTF.

The rearrangement joins TRBV9 to TRBJ2-1; 10 nucleotides line up with TRBD2. This CDR3 is built from 15 residues. Germline V gene lookup returns CDR1 SGDLS and CDR2 YYNGEE. V was clipped by 3 bases and J by 7 bases; unmatched bases: 7. CDR3 sequence reads: CASSASGGGSNEQFF. DNA of the CDR3: TGTGCCAGCAGCGCCAGCGGGGGGGGGAGTAATGAGCAGTTCTTC.

J is TRBJ1-4 and V is TRBV5-1, with D unresolved. The germline gives CDR1 SGHRS, CDR2 YFSETQ. The CDR3 extends over 15 amino acids. Trimming removed 7 bases at V and 0 bases at J, with 13 bases between. The CDR3 sequence: CASSTSAATNEKLFF. DNA of the CDR3: TGCGCCAGCTCCACTTCGGCGGCAACTAATGAAAAACTGTTTTTT.

The chain recombines TRBV6-5 with TRBJ1-2; 9 nucleotides match TRBD1. The germline V gene encodes CDR1 MNHEY and CDR2 SVGAGI. V shed 6 bases and J 4 bases; nucleotides not matched to a gene: 9. CDR3 size: 15 residues. CDR3 sequence: CASSTGGARIYGYTF. The CDR3, as DNA: TGTGCCAGCAGCACAGGGGGCGCCCGTATCTATGGCTACACCTTC.

The chain joins TRBV5-1 to TRBJ1-2, with 8 bases identical to TRBD1. The J segment lost 8 bases and the V segment lost 3 bases, leaving 9 bases of the junction unmatched. Germline CDR1 and CDR2: SGHRS and YFSETQ. CDR3 size: 14 residues. The CDR3 nucleotides read TGCGCCAGCAGCTCCGATGGGACAGGCGGCGGCTACACCTTC. Translating gives CASSSDGTGGGYTF. The full variable domain, in which reference TRBV5-1 and TRBJ1-2 provide the parts outside the CDR3, is KAGVTQTPRYLIKTRGQQVTLSCSPISGHRSVSWYQQTPGQGLQFLFEYFSETQRNKGNFPGRFSGRQFSNSRSEMNVSTLELGDSALYLCASSSDGTGGGYTFGSGTRLTVV.

The chain links TRBV19 to TRBJ2-4; 11 nucleotides align to TRBD2. J gave up 2 bases and V 9 bases, and 6 bases lay outside the gene matches. The CDR3 covers 15 residues. The germline V gene has CDR1 LNHDA and CDR2 SQIVND (reference sequence). The CDR3 DNA is TGTGCCAGCGGTGGGACTAGCGGAACCAAAAACATTCAGTACTTC. It encodes CASGGTSGTKNIQYF.

The chain couples TRBV5-4 to TRBJ1-6; 10 bases align to TRBD1. This CDR3 has 17 residues. Germline V gene sequence: CDR1 SGHNT, CDR2 YYREEE (reference sequence). Losses at the gene ends were 0 bases for V and 7 bases for J; bases not matched to a gene: 7. The CDR3 coding sequence is TGTGCCAGCAGCTTGGGTCGGTCGGGACAGGGGAATTCACCCCTCCACTTT. Protein sequence: CASSLGRSGQGNSPLHF.

Only one count was recorded for this clone. This rearrangement joins TRBV19 to TRBJ1-2; possibly TRBD1 for D (5 bases). V lost 8 bases to trimming and J lost 2 bases, with 24 bases between them. Germline assignment: CDR1 LNHDA and CDR2 SQIVND (reference sequence). The CDR3 length is 17 residues. CDR3: CASSQFGGAGFNYGYTF. As DNA, the CDR3 is TGTGCCAGTTCCCAATTCGGGGGTGCGGGATTCAACTATGGCTACACCTTC.